This TCR beta chain is from a study of response to subunit inactivated influenza vaccine. This clonotype was found a few times. This CDR3 contains 15 residues. With 5 bases clipped from V and 7 bases from J, the junction kept 12 bases outside the gene matches. Germline V gene sequence: CDR1 SEHNR, CDR2 FQNEAQ (reference sequence). MiXCR, applied by TCRdb to the RT-PCR reads, yields one record per CDR3 protein. The table includes some 570,000 distinct CDR3 sequences, over 9% detected once. These data were also filed under a second study, of T cells expressing NK-cell markers. That source adds: Template switching by 5'RACE with UMIs generated the TCR beta cDNA. Sequencing covered eight donors, seven HCMV-seropositive and one seronegative. Dominant NKG2C+ clonotypes were found to form roughly 1.0-7.0% of CD8+ T cells in over five donors.

The chain carries TRBV7-9 and TRBJ1-1, with 8 nucleotides matching TRBD1. Sample: PBMCs from blood, taken on the day of vaccination. The clonotype originates from a man aged 45 to 65 who received an inactivated influenza vaccine. The CDR3 protein is CASSRAPAGGNEAFF. The CDR3, as DNA: TGTGCCAGCAGCCGTGCTCCTGCAGGGGGCAATGAAGCTTTCTTT.